This T cell receptor (beta chain) was captured in a study of CD8 T cells in Susac syndrome. The CDR3 runs to 12 residues. Trimming took off 7 bases at V and 4 bases at J, with 8 bases between the two ends. CDR1 MNHEY and CDR2 SVGEGT come from the germline V gene. Reverse transcription of about 0.45 to 1 ug RNA was performed with random hexamers. Amplification of the TCR beta CDR3 was carried out by immunoSEQ multiplex PCR, which spanned a total of 54 Vbeta and 13 Jbeta segments. TCRdb reprocessed the immunoSEQ multiplex PCR reads via MiXCR and lists one record per CDR3 protein. The repertoire holds around 180,000 distinct CDR3 sequences, with over 85% as singletons. In blood CD8+ and CD4+ T cells, TCR beta underwent sequencing.

The sample comprised CD4+ T cells from PBMCs. This TCR derives from a human donor with multiple sclerosis. The rearrangement joins TRBV6-2 or TRBV6-3 to TRBJ2-1; D remains unclear. The CDR3 nucleotides read TGTGCCAGCAATGGGCAGTACAATGAGCAGTTCTTC. Its translation is CASNGQYNEQFF.